The rows below give T cell receptor beta chains drawn from one sample of a study of shared clonotypes between healthy human individuals. Sequencing used immunoSEQ multiplex PCR; TCRdb keeps in-frame clones, though not all of them. The sample lists some 2,000,000 clones; about 94% were seen once. The sample consisted of naive CD4+ T cells sorted from blood. Receptors were obtained from a man between 18 and 35 years old in good health. The CDR3 runs from the conserved cysteine through the conserved F or W. The order of the fields is J gene, V gene, CDR3 protein.

j_gene: TRBJ1-1
v_gene: TRBV27
CDR3aa: CASSILGQGNTEAFF

j_gene: TRBJ1-4
v_gene: TRBV6-1
CDR3aa: CASETGATNEKLFF

j_gene: TRBJ1-6
v_gene: TRBV6-5
CDR3aa: CASSYSEQSSSPLHF

j_gene: TRBJ1-1
v_gene: TRBV6-5
CDR3aa: CASRRTGFTEAFF

j_gene: TRBJ2-3
v_gene: TRBV6-6
CDR3aa: CASSYGLEADTQYF

j_gene: TRBJ1-2
v_gene: TRBV5-4
CDR3aa: CASSLGQYGYTF

j_gene: TRBJ2-1
v_gene: TRBV7-2
CDR3aa: CASSYLELDYNEQFF

j_gene: TRBJ2-7
v_gene: TRBV5-6
CDR3aa: CASSFLLAGYEQYF

j_gene: TRBJ2-5
v_gene: TRBV18
CDR3aa: CASSPVKREGVRETQYF

j_gene: TRBJ2-5
v_gene: TRBV28
CDR3aa: CASSFMGGGSGVETQYF

j_gene: TRBJ1-2
v_gene: TRBV7-9
CDR3aa: CASTPGGDGYTF

j_gene: TRBJ2-3
v_gene: TRBV7-8
CDR3aa: CASRGQLTDTQYF

j_gene: TRBJ1-1
v_gene: TRBV5-1
CDR3aa: CASSWTGGDTEAFF

j_gene: TRBJ1-6
v_gene: TRBV15
CDR3aa: CATSRDTALSSYNSPLHF

j_gene: TRBJ2-7
v_gene: TRBV7-9
CDR3aa: CASSLDPDAEEQYF

j_gene: TRBJ2-7
v_gene: TRBV7-2
CDR3aa: CASSLGQGAGEQYF

j_gene: TRBJ2-5
v_gene: TRBV9
CDR3aa: CASSVAVGIGEETQYF

j_gene: TRBJ2-7
v_gene: TRBV7-9
CDR3aa: CASSLKGVEQYF

j_gene: TRBJ1-1
v_gene: TRBV7-2
CDR3aa: CASSIRQDTEAFF

j_gene: TRBJ1-1
v_gene: TRBV2
CDR3aa: CASSEEAVAEAFF

j_gene: TRBJ2-3
v_gene: TRBV30
CDR3aa: CAWSVEDTQYF

j_gene: TRBJ2-5
v_gene: TRBV28
CDR3aa: CASRPQGAGETQYF

j_gene: TRBJ1-6
v_gene: TRBV4-2
CDR3aa: CASSQDLGAAYNSPLHF

j_gene: TRBJ2-3
v_gene: TRBV6-1
CDR3aa: CASSEAHGGGSTDTQYF

j_gene: TRBJ1-3
v_gene: TRBV9
CDR3aa: CASSDPSGLLSGNTIYF

j_gene: TRBJ2-7
v_gene: TRBV9
CDR3aa: CASSEGQGANYEQYF

j_gene: TRBJ2-2
v_gene: TRBV4-1
CDR3aa: CASSHFGPSAPELFF

j_gene: TRBJ2-4
v_gene: TRBV30
CDR3aa: CAWSVTGKNIQYF

j_gene: TRBJ1-3
v_gene: TRBV7-9
CDR3aa: CASSHLRGLAGNTIYF

j_gene: TRBJ2-7
v_gene: TRBV18
CDR3aa: CASSPGQGPYEQYF

j_gene: TRBJ1-5
v_gene: TRBV27
CDR3aa: CASSDNLNQPQHF

j_gene: TRBJ1-2
v_gene: TRBV5-4
CDR3aa: CASSLAGDRGLRNGYTF

j_gene: TRBJ2-7
v_gene: TRBV10-3
CDR3aa: CAISFGTGSSYEQYF

j_gene: TRBJ1-6
v_gene: TRBV6-5
CDR3aa: CASSPQDSRSPLHF

j_gene: TRBJ1-1
v_gene: TRBV7-2
CDR3aa: CASSLAQRQGPEAFF

j_gene: TRBJ2-3
v_gene: TRBV10-3
CDR3aa: CAISPLASGSTDTQYF

j_gene: TRBJ2-7
v_gene: TRBV6-1
CDR3aa: CASSAWRAGEQYF

j_gene: TRBJ1-5
v_gene: TRBV7-2
CDR3aa: CASSSGTQPQHF

j_gene: TRBJ1-5
v_gene: TRBV5-8
CDR3aa: CASSLDRGLEYQPQHF

j_gene: TRBJ1-3
v_gene: TRBV2
CDR3aa: CASRAGDSGNTIYF

j_gene: TRBJ1-1
v_gene: TRBV18
CDR3aa: CASSPLANTEAFF

j_gene: TRBJ1-2
v_gene: TRBV5-1
CDR3aa: CASSLGPVSGYTF

j_gene: TRBJ2-7
v_gene: TRBV18
CDR3aa: CASSPPLLGGGGSYEQYF

j_gene: TRBJ2-3
v_gene: TRBV6-5
CDR3aa: CASSPRGLVIDTQYF

j_gene: TRBJ1-4
v_gene: TRBV5-1
CDR3aa: CASSPDRGPAANEKLFF